A single sample gave rise to the 2 T cell receptor beta chains below, sequenced in a study of CXCR3-negative and CXCR3-positive naive CD8 T cells (dated by TCRdb to the late 2010s). Results the study describes overall, beyond this receptor: Compared with CXCR3-negative naive cells, CXCR3-positive naive cells had TRB CDR3s with higher hydrophobicity (lower Kidera factor 4), lower energy, and higher strength and volume indices.

The data were produced on a NextSeq 550. The Human TCR Profiling Kit (MiLaboratory) was used to prepare UMI-labeled 5' RACE TRB cDNA libraries. TCRdb reprocessed the reads, reporting each CDR3 protein sequence once and no DNA. The sample's own table lists about 98,000 distinct CDR3 sequences. In total, the top ten clones hold less than 1.1% of the sample. Their antigens are not known. Sequences were obtained from naive CXCR3+ CD8+ T cells from blood. According to the study, the label for this sample's cell subset or site signals: CD45RO-CCR7+CD27+CD95- naive CD8+ T cells expressing CXCR3 (TNR3+). These receptors were obtained from a human donor in good health. Some clones in this sample may be carry-over from other donors' samples.

The gene calls are TRBV7-9 and TRBJ2-2; TCRdb's D call, TRBD1, is unchecked because there is no DNA. CDR3 length equals 16 residues. Germline lookup yields CDR1 SEHNR and CDR2 FQNEAQ (reference sequence). The CDR3 reads CASSFITTGATGELFF.

The V and J genes are TRBV7-9 and TRBJ2-7. The CDR3 extends over 16 amino acids. Germline V CDR1 and CDR2: SEHNR, FQNEAQ (reference sequence). CDR3: CASSRTDLHSGYEQYF.